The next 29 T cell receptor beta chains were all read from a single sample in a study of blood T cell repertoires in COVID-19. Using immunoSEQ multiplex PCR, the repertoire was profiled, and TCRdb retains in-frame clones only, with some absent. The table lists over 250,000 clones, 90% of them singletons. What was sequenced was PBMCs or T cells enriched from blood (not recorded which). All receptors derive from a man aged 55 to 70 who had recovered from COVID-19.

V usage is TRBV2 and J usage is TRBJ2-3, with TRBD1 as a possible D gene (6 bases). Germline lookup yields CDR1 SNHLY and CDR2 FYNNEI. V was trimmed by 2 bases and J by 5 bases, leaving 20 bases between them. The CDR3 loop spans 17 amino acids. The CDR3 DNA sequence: TGTGCCAGCAGTGAATCCGGGACACATATAGTCGGAGATACGCAGTATTTT. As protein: CASSESGTHIVGDTQYF.

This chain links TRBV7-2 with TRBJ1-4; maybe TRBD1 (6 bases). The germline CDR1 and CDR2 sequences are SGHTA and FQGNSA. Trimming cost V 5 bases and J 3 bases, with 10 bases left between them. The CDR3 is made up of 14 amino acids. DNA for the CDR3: TGTGCCAGCAGCGCGACAGGAGCTAATGAAAAACTGTTTTTT. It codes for CASSATGANEKLFF.

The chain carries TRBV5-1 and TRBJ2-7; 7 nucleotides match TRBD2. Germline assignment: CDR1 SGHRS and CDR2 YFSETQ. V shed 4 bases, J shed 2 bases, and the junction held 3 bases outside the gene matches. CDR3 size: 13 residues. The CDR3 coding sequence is TGCGCCAGCAGCCCCGGGACTACCTACGAGCAGTACTTC. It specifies CASSPGTTYEQYF.

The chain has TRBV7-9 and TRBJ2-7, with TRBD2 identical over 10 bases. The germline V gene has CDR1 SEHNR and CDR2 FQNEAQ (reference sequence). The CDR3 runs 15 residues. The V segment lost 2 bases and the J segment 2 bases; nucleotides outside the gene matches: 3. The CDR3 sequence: CASSLPSGGTYEQYF. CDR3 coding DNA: TGTGCCAGCAGCTTACCTAGCGGGGGAACCTACGAGCAGTACTTC.

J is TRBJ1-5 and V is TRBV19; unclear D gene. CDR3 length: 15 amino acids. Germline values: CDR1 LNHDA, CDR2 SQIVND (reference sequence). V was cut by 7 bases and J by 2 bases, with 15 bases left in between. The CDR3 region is CASMFIVGGNQPQHF. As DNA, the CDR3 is TGTGCCAGTATGTTTATCGTCGGAGGCAATCAGCCCCAGCATTTT.

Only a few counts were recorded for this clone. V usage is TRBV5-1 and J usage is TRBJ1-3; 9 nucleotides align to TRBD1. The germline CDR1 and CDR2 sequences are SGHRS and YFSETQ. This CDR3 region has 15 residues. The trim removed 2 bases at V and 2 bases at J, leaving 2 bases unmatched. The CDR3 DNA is TGCGCCAGCAGCTTACAGGGGGCCGCTGGAAACACCATATATTTT. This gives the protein CASSLQGAAGNTIYF.

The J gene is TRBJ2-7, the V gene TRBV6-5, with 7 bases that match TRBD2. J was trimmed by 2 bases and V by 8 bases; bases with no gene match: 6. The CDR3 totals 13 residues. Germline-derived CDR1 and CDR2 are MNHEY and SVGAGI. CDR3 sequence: CASDAGVAYEQYF. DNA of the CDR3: TGTGCCAGCGATGCGGGAGTAGCCTACGAGCAGTACTTC.

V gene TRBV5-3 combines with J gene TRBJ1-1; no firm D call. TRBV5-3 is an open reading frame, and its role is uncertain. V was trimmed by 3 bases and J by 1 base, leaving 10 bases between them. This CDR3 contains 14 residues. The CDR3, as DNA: TGTGCCAGAAGCTCGTCGGGTGGGAACACTGAAGCTTTCTTT. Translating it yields CARSSSGGNTEAFF.

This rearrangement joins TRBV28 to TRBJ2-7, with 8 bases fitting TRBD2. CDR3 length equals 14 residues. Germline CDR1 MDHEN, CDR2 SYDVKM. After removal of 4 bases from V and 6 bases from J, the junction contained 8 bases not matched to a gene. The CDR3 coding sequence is TGTGCCAGCAGTTCCGGGGGGGACCAGGTCGAGCAGTACTTC. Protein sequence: CASSSGGDQVEQYF.

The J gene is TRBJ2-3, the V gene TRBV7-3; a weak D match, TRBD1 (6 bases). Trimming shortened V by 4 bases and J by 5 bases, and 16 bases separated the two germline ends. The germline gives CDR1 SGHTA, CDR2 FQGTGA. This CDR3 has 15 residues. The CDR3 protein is CASSSRDKSQDTQYF. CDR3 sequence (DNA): TGTGCCAGCAGCTCCCGGGACAAATCACAAGATACGCAGTATTTT.

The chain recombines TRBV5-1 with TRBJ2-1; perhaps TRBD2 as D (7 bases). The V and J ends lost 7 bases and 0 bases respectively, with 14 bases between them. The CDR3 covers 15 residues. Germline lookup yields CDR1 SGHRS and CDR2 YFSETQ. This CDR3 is CASWEGGGSYNEQFF. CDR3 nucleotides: TGCGCCAGCTGGGAGGGGGGCGGCTCCTACAATGAGCAGTTCTTC.

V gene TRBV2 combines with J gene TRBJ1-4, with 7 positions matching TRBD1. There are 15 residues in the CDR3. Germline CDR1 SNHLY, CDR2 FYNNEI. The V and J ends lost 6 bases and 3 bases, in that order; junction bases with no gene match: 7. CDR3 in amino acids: CASRPSTGSNEKLFF. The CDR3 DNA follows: TGTGCCAGCAGGCCGTCGACAGGGTCTAATGAAAAACTGTTTTTT.

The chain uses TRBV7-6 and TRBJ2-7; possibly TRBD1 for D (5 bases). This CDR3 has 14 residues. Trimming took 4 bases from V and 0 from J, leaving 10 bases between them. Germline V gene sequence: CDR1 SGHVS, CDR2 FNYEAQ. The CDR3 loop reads CASSSMTASYEQYF. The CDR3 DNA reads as TGTGCCAGCAGCTCGATGACAGCCTCCTACGAGCAGTACTTC.

The CDR3 reads CASSLVQGSTGELFF. The CDR3 nucleotides are TGTGCCAGCAGCTTAGTACAGGGCAGCACCGGGGAGCTGTTTTTT. V usage is TRBV7-9 and J usage is TRBJ2-2; TRBD1 might be the D (6 bases). CDR1 SEHNR and CDR2 FQNEAQ come from the germline V gene (reference sequence). V was trimmed by 1 base and J by 4 bases, leaving 10 bases between them. The CDR3 totals 15 residues.

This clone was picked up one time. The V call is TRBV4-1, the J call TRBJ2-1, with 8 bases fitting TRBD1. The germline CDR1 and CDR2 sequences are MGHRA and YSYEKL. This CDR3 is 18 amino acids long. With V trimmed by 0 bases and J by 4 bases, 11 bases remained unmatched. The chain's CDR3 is CASSQEPPPGQGYNEQFF. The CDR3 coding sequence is TGCGCCAGCAGCCAAGAACCCCCCCCTGGACAGGGTTACAATGAGCAGTTCTTC.

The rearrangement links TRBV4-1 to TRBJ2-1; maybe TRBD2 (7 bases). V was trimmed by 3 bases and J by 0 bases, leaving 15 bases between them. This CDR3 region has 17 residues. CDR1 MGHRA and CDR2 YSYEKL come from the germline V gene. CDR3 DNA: TGCGCCAGCAGCCACGTGGGGCGGGGGCCCTCCTACAATGAGCAGTTCTTC. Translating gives CASSHVGRGPSYNEQFF.

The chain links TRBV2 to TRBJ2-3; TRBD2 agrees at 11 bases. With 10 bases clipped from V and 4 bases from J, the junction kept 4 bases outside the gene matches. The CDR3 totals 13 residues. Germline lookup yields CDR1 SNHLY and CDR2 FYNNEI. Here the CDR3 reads CAISGGAPDTQYF. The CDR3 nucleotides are TGTGCCATTAGCGGGGGGGCCCCAGATACGCAGTATTTT.

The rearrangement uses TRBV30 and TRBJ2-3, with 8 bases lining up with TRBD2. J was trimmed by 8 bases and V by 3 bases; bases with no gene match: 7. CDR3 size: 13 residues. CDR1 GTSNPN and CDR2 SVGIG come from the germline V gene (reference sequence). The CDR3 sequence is CAWSTGGRATQYF. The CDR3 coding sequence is TGTGCCTGGAGCACGGGGGGGCGGGCTACGCAGTATTTT.

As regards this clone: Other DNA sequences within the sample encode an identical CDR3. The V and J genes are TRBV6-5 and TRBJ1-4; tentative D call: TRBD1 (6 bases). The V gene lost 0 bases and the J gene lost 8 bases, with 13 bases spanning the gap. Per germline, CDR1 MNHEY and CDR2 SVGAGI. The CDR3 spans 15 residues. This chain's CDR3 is CASSYSRGLGEKLFF. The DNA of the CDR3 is TGTGCCAGCAGTTACTCCAGGGGCTTAGGCGAAAAACTGTTTTTT.

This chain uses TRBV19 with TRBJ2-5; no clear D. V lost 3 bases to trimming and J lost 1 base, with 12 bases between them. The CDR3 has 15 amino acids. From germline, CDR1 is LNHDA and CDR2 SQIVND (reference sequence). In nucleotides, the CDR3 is TGTGCCAGTAGTATTGGTAGAGGTGGCCAAGAGACCCAGTACTTC. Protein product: CASSIGRGGQETQYF. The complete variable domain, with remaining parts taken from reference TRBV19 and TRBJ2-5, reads DGGITQSPKYLFRKEGQNVTLSCEQNLNHDAMYWYRQDPGQGLRLIYYSQIVNDFQKGDIAEGYSVSREKKESFPLTVTSAQKNPTAFYLCASSIGRGGQETQYFGPGTRLLVL.

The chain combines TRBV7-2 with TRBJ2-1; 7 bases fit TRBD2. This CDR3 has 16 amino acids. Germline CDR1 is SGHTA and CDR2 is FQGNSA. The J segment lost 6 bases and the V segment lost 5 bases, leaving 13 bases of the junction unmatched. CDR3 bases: TGTGCCAGCAGCCAACCGGGACTACCTTCGGTCAATGAGCAGTTCTTC. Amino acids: CASSQPGLPSVNEQFF.

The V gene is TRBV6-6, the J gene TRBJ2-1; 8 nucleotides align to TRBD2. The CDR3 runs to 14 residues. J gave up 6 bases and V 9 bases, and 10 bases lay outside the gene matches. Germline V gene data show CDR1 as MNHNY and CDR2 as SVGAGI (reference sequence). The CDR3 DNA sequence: TGTGCCAGTAATGCGGGGGGACCCACCAATGAGCAGTTCTTC. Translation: CASNAGGPTNEQFF.

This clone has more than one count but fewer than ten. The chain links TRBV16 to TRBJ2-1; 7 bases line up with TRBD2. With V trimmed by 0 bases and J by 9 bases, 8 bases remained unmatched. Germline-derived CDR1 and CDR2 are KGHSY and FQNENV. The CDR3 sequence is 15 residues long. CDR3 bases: TGTGCCAGCAGCCAATCGGGGCTGACTAGCCGTGAGCAGTTCTTC. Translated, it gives CASSQSGLTSREQFF.

This CDR3 reads CASSFTGFVAEKLFF. The CDR3 DNA reads as TGCGCCAGCAGCTTTACAGGGTTCGTAGCTGAAAAACTGTTTTTT. The chain employs TRBV5-1 and TRBJ1-4, with a weak D call TRBD1 (6 bases). The V end was cut by 2 bases, the J end by 7 bases, with 15 bases between. Looked up from germline, CDR1 is SGHRS and CDR2 is YFSETQ. This CDR3 region has 15 residues.

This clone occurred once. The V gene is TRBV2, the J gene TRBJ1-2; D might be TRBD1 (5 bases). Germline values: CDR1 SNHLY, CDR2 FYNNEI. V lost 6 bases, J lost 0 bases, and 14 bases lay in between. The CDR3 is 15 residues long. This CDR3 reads CASRTTDSPNYGYTF. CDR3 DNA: TGTGCCAGCAGGACGACAGATTCACCTAACTATGGCTACACCTTC.

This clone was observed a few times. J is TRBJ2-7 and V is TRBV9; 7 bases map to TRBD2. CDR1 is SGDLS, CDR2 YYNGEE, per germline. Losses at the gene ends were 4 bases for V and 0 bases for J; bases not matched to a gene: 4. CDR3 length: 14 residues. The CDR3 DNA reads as TGTGCCAGCAGCCCGATAGCGGGCTCCTACGAGCAGTACTTC. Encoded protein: CASSPIAGSYEQYF.

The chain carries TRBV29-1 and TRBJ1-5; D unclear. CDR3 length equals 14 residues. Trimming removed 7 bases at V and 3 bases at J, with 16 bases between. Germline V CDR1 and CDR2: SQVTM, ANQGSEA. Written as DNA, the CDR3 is TGCAGCGCCCGCCTCACAGATCTCAATCAGCCCCAGCATTTT. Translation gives CSARLTDLNQPQHF.

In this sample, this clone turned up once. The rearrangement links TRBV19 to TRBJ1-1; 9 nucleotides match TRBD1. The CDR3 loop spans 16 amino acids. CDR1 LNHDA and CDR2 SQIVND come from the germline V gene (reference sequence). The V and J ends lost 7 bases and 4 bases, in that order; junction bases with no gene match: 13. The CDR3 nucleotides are TGTGCCAGTATTACCTCATCGGGACAGGGAATCACTGAAGCTTTCTTT. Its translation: CASITSSGQGITEAFF.

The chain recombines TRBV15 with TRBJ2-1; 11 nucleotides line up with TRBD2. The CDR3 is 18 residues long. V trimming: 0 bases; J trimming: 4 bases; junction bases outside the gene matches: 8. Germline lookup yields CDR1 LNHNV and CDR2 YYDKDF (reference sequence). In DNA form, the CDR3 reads TGTGCCACCAGCAGAGATTTGACTAGCGGGACAAGATACAATGAGCAGTTCTTC. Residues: CATSRDLTSGTRYNEQFF. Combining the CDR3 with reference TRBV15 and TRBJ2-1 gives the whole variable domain DAMVIQNPRYQVTQFGKPVTLSCSQTLNHNVMYWYQQKSSQAPKLLFHYYDKDFNNEADTPDNFQSRRPNTSFCFLDIRSPGLGDTAMYLCATSRDLTSGTRYNEQFFGPGTRLTVL.